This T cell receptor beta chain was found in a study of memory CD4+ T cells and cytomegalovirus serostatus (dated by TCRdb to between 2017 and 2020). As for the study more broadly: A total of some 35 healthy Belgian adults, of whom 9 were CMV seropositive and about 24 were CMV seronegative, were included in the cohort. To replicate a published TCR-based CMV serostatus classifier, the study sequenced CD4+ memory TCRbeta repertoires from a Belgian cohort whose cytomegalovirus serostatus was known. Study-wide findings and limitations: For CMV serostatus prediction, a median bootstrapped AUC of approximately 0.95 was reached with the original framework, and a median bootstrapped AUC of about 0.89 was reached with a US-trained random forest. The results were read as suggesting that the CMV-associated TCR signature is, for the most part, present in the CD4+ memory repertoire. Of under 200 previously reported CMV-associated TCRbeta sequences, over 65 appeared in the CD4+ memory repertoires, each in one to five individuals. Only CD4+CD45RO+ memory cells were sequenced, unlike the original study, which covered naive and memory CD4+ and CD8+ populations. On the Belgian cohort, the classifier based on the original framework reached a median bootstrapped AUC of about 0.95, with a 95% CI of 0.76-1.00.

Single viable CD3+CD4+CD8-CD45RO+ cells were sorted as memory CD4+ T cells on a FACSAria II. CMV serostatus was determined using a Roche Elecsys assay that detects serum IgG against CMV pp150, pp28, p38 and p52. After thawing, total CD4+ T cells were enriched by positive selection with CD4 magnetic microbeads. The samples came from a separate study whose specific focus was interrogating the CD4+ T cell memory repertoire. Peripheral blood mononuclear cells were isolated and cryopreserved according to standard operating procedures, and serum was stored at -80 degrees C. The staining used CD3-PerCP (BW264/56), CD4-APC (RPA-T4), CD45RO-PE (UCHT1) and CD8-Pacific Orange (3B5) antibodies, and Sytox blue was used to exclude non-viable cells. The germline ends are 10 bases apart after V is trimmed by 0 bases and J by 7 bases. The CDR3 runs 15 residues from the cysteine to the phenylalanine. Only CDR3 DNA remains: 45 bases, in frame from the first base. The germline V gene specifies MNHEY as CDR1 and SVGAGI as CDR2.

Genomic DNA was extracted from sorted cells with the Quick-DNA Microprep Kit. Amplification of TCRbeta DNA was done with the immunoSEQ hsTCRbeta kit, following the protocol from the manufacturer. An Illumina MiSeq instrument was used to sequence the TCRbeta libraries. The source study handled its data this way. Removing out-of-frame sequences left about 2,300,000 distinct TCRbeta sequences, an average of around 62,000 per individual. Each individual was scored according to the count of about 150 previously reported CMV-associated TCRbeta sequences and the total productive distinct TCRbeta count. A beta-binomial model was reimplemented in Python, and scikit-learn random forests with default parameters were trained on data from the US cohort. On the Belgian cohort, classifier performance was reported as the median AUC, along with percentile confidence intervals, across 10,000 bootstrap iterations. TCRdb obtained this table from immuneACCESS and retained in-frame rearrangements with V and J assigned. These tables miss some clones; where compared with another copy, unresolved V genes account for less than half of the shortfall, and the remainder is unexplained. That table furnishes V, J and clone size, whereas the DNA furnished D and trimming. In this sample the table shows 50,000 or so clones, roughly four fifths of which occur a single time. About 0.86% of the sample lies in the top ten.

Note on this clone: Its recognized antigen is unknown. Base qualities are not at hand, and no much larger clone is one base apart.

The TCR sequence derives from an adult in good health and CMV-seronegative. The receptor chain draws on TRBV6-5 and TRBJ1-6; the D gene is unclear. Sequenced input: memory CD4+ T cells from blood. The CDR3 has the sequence CASSYSGLANSPLHF. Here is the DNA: TGTGCCAGCAGTTACTCGGGGTTAGCGAATTCACCCCTCCACTTT.